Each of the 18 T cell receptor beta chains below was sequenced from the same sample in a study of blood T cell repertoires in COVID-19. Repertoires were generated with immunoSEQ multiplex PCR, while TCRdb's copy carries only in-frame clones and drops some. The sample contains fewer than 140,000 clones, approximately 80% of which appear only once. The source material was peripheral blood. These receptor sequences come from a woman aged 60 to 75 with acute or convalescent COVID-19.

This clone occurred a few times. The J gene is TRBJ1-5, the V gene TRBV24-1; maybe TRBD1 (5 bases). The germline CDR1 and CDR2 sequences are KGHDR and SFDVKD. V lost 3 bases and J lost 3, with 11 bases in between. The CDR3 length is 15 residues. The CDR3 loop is CATSDLSGNNQPQHF. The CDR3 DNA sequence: TGTGCCACCAGTGATCTGTCAGGGAACAATCAGCCCCAGCATTTT.

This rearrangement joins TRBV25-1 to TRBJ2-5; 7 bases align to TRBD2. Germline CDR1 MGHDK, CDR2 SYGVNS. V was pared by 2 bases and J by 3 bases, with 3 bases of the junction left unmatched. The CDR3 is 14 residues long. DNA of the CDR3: TGTGCCAGCAGTGAACGGGCGGGAGAAGAGACCCAGTACTTC. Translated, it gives CASSERAGEETQYF. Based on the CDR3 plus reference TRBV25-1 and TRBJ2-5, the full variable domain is EADIYQTPRYLVIGTGKKITLECSQTMGHDKMYWYQQDPGMELHLIHYSYGVNSTEKGDLSSESTVSRIRTEHFPLTLESARPSHTSQYLCASSERAGEETQYFGPGTRLLVL.

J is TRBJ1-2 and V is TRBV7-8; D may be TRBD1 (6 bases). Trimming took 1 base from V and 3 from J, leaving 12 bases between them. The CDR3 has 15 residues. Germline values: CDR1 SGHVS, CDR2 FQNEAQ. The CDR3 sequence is CASSLVLEGDYGYTF. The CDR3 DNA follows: TGTGCCAGCAGCTTAGTTCTTGAGGGGGACTATGGCTACACCTTC.

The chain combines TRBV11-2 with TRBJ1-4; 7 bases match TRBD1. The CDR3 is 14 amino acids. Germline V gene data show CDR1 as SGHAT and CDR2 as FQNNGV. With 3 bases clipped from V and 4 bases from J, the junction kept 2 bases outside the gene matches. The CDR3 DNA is TGTGCCAGCAGCTTGGGACAGATTAATGAAAAACTGTTTTTT. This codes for CASSLGQINEKLFF.

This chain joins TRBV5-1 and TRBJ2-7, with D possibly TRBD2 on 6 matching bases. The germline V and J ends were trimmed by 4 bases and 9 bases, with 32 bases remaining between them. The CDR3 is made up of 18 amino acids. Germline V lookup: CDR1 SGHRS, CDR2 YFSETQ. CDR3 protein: CASSPGGVASGAMVVQYF. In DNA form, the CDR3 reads TGCGCCAGCAGCCCTGGAGGGGTCGCGTCGGGAGCCATGGTGGTGCAGTACTTC. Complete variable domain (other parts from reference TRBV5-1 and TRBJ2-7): KAGVTQTPRYLIKTRGQQVTLSCSPISGHRSVSWYQQTPGQGLQFLFEYFSETQRNKGNFPGRFSGRQFSNSRSEMNVSTLELGDSALYLCASSPGGVASGAMVVQYFGPGTRLTVT.

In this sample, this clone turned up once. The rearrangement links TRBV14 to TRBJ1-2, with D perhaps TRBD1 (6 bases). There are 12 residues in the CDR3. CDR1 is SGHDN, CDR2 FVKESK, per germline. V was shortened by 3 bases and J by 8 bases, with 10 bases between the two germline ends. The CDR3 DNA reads TGTGCCAGCAGCCAGGGGGCTGGCGGCTACACCTTC. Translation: CASSQGAGGYTF.

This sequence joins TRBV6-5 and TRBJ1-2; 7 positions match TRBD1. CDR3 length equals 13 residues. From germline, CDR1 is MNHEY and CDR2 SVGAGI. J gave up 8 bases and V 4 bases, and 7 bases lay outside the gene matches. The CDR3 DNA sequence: TGTGCCAGCAGTTTCGGGACAGTGAGAGGCTACACCTTC. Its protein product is CASSFGTVRGYTF.

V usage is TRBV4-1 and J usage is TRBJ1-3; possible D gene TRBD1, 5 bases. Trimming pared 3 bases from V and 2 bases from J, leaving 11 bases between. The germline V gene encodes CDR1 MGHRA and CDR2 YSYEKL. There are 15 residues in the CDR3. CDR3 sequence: CASSQWGGAGNTIYF. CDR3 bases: TGCGCCAGCAGCCAGTGGGGGGGAGCTGGAAACACCATATATTTT.

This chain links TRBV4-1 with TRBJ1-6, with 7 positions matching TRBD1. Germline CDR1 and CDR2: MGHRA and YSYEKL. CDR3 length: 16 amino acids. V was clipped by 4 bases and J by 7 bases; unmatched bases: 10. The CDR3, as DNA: TGCGCCAGCAGCCGAGGACAGGAACAACCAAATTCACCCCTCCACTTT. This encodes CASSRGQEQPNSPLHF.

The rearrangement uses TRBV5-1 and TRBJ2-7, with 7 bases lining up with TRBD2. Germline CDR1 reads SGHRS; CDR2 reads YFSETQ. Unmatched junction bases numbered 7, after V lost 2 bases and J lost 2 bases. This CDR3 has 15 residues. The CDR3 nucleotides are TGCGCCAGCAGCTTATTAAGCGGGGTCCCCTACGAGCAGTACTTC. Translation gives CASSLLSGVPYEQYF.

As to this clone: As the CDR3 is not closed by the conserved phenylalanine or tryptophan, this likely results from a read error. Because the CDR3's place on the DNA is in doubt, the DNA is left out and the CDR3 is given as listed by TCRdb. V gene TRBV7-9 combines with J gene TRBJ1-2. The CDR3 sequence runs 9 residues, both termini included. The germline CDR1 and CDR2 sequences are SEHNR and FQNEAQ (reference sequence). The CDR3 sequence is CASTVSGIR.

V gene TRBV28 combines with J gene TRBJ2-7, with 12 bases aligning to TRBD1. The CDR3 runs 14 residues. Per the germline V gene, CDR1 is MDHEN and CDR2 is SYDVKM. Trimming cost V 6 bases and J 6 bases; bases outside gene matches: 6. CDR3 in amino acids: CASRTGQGAREQYF. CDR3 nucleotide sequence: TGTGCCAGCAGGACGGGACAGGGGGCTCGCGAGCAGTACTTC.

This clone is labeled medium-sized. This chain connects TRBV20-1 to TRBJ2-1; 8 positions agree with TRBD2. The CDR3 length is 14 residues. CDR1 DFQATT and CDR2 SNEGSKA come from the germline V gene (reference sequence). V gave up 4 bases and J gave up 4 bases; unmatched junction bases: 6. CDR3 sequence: CSANERERYNEQFF. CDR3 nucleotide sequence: TGCAGTGCTAATGAGCGGGAGCGGTACAATGAGCAGTTCTTC.

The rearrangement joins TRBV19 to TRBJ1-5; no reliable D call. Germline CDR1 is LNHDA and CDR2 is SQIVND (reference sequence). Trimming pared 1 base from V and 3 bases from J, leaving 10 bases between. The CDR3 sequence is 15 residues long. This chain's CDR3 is CASSIGRNPNQPQHF. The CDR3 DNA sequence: TGTGCCAGTAGTATAGGGAGAAACCCCAATCAGCCCCAGCATTTT.

CDR3 loop: CASSLDGAGGRGTEAFF. Here the CDR3 DNA reads TGTGCCAGCAGCTTAGATGGGGCAGGGGGCCGGGGCACTGAAGCTTTCTTT. The chain carries TRBV11-2 and TRBJ1-1; 8 bases fit TRBD1. This CDR3 has 17 residues. V was clipped by 0 bases and J by 4 bases; unmatched bases: 10. The germline V gene has CDR1 SGHAT and CDR2 FQNNGV.

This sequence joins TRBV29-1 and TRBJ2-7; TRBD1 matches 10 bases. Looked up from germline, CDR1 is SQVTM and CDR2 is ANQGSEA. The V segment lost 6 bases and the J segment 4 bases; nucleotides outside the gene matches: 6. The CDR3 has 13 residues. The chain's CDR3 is CSVRGQGGYEQYF. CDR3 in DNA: TGCAGCGTCCGAGGACAGGGGGGGTACGAGCAGTACTTC.

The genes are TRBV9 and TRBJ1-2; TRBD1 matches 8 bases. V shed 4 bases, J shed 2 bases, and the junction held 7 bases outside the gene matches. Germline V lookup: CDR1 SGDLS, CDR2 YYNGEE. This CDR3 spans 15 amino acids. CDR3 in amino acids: CASSTSGQGNYGYTF. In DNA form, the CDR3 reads TGTGCCAGCAGCACCTCCGGACAGGGCAACTATGGCTACACCTTC.

This CDR3 is CASSEQSGVNTGELFF. The CDR3 DNA is TGTGCCAGCAGTGAACAGAGCGGGGTAAACACCGGGGAGCTGTTTTTT. The V and J genes are TRBV6-1 and TRBJ2-2; TRBD2 aligns across 7 bases. The CDR3 consists of 16 residues. The J segment lost 2 bases and the V segment lost 2 bases, leaving 5 bases of the junction unmatched. CDR1 and CDR2 from the germline V gene are MNHNS and SASEGT.